This T cell receptor (beta chain) was identified during a study of T cell responses to AZD1222 COVID-19 vaccine. Findings and caveats of the study: With two AZD1222 doses given, Spike-specific TCR breadth and depth both rose.

A word on this clone: Its target is not known.

Trimming left V 0 bases short and J 7 bases short, with 12 bases between. CDR3 length: 14 residues. The germline CDR1 and CDR2 sequences are SNHLY and FYNNEI. This table comes from immunoSEQ multiplex PCR, and its TCRdb copy is limited to in-frame clones, with some not included. The sample comprises about 130,000 clones, 89% of which are singletons, and just under 6.5% rests with the top ten. This chain connects TRBV2 to TRBJ1-2; D is uncertain. The TCR sequence derives from an adult in good health. Source: peripheral blood, taken on day 0 of AZD1222 vaccination. The CDR3 nucleotides are TGTGCCAGCAGTGAAGCGAGGCCAGCGACTGGCTACACCTTC. Its translation is CASSEARPATGYTF.